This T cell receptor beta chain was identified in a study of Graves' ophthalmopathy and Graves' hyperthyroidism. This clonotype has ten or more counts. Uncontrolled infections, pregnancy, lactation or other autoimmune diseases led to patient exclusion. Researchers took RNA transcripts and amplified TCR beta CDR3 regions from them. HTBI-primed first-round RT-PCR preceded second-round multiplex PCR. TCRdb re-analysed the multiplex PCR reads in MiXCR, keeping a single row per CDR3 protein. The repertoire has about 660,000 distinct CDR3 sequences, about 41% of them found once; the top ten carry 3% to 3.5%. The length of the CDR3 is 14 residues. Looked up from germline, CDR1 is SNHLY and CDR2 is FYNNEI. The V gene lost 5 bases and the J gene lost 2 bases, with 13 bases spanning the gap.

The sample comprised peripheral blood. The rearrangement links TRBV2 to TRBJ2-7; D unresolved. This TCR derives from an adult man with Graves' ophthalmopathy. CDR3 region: CASSKRTATYEQYF. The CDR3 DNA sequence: TGTGCCAGCAGTAAAAGGACCGCTACCTACGAGCAGTACTTC.